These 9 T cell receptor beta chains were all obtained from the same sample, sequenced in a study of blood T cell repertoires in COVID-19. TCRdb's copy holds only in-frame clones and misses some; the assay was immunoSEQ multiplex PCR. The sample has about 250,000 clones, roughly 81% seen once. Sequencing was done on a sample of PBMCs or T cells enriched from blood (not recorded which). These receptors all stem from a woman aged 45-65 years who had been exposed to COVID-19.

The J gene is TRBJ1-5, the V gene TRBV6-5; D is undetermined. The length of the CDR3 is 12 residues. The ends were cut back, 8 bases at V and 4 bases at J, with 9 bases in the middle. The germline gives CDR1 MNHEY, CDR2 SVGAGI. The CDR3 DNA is TGTGCCAGCCGCCGAGGAAATCAGCCCCAGCATTTT. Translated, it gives CASRRGNQPQHF.

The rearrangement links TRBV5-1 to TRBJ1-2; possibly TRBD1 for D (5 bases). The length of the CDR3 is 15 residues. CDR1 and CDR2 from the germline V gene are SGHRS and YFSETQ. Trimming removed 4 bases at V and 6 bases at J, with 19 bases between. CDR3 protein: CASSDPDTGHDGYTF. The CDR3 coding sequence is TGCGCCAGCAGCGATCCCGACACCGGACATGATGGCTACACCTTC.

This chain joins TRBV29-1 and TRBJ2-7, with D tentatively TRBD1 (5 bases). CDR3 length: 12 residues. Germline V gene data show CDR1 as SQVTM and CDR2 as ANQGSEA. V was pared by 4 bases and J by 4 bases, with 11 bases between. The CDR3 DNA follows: TGCAGCGTTGTACCAGGGAATTACGAGCAGTACTTC. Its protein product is CSVVPGNYEQYF.

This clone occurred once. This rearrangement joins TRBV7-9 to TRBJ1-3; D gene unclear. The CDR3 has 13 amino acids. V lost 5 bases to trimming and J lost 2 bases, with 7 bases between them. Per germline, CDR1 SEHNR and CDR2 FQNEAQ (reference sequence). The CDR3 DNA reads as TGTGCCAGCAGCCCCCGGGCTGGAAACACCATATATTTT. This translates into CASSPRAGNTIYF.

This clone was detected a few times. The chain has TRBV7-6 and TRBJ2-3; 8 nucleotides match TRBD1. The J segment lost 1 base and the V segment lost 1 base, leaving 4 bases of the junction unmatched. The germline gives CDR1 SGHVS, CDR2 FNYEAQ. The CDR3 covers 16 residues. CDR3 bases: TGTGCCAGCAGCTTAGACAGGGGGGTGGGCACAGATACGCAGTATTTT. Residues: CASSLDRGVGTDTQYF.

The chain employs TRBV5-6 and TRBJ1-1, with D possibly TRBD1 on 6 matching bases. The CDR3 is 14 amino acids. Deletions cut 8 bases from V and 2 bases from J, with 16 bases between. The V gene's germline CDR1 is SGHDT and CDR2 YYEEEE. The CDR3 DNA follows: TGTGCCAGTTGCTGGGGGCAGACCAACACTGAAGCTTTCTTT. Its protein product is CASCWGQTNTEAFF.

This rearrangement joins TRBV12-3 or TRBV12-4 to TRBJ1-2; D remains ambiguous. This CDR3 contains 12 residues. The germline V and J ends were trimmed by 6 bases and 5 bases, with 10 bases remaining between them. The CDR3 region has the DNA TGTGCCAGCAGGCTTGACGGGTATGGCTACACCTTC. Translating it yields CASRLDGYGYTF.

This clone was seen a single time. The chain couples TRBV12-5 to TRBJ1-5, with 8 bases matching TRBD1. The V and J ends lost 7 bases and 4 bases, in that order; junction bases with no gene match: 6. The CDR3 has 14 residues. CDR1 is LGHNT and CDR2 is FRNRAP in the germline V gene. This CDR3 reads CASALDRVNQPQHF. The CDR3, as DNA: TGTGCTAGTGCCTTGGACAGGGTAAATCAGCCCCAGCATTTT.

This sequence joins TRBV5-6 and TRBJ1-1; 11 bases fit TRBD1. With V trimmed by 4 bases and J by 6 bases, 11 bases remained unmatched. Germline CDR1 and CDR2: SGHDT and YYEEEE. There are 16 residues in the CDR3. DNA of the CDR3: TGTGCCAGCAGCGCCACCGGGACAGGGGGTAACGCTGAAGCTTTCTTT. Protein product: CASSATGTGGNAEAFF.